The 29 T cell receptor beta chains presented below share a single source sample, sequenced in a study of blood T cell repertoires in COVID-19. Assay: immunoSEQ multiplex PCR; the TCRdb copy retains only in-frame clones and omits some. The sample lists 45,000 to 55,000 clones; about 92% were seen once. Sequencing was performed on peripheral blood. These receptors all stem from a woman aged 80 or over with acute or convalescent COVID-19.

The chain employs TRBV30 and TRBJ2-7; the match to TRBD1 covers 12 bases. From germline, CDR1 is GTSNPN and CDR2 SVGIG (reference sequence). V lost 6 bases to trimming and J lost 4 bases; unmatched junction nucleotides: 7. This CDR3 comprises 14 residues. CDR3 nucleotide sequence: TGTGCCTGTACGGGGGGACAGGGGGCTTACGAGCAGTACTTC. As protein: CACTGGQGAYEQYF.

The chain recombines TRBV2 with TRBJ2-1, with D perhaps TRBD1 (5 bases). The ends were cut back, 3 bases at V and 9 bases at J, with 15 bases in the middle. The CDR3 totals 14 residues. CDR1 and CDR2 from the germline V gene are SNHLY and FYNNEI. CDR3 loop: CASSDHQGRGEQFF. CDR3 sequence (DNA): TGTGCCAGCAGTGATCATCAGGGCCGAGGTGAGCAGTTCTTC.

This chain uses TRBV3-1 (or the pseudogene TRBV3-2) with TRBJ1-1, with D tentatively TRBD1 (5 bases). Germline values: CDR1 LGHDT, CDR2 YNNKEL (reference sequence). V lost 4 bases and J 6 bases, leaving 12 bases between the germline ends. The CDR3 consists of 13 residues. As DNA, the CDR3 is TGTGCCAGCAGCCCCTGGGGGGACGCTGAAGCTTTCTTT. This gives the protein CASSPWGDAEAFF.

The chain employs TRBV14 and TRBJ2-7, with D perhaps matching TRBD1 (6 bases). The germline V gene encodes CDR1 SGHDN and CDR2 FVKESK. V lost 4 bases, J lost 9 bases, and 13 bases lay in between. The CDR3 totals 12 residues. CDR3 region: CASSPNRVGQYF. The CDR3 nucleotides are TGTGCCAGCAGCCCGAACAGGGTTGGGCAGTACTTC.

This chain joins TRBV7-2 and TRBJ2-1; 15 bases line up with TRBD2. CDR1 is SGHTA and CDR2 is FQGNSA in the germline V gene. The junction had 3 bases not matched to a gene; V was cut back by 6 bases and J by 6 bases. This CDR3 has 15 amino acids. The CDR3 is CASRWTSGGVNEQFF. The DNA of the CDR3 is TGTGCCAGCAGATGGACTAGCGGGGGGGTCAATGAGCAGTTCTTC.

The chain recombines TRBV7-8 with TRBJ1-2; no reliable D call. The length of the CDR3 is 13 residues. In germline, CDR1 is SGHVS, CDR2 FQNEAQ. V lost 5 bases, J lost 3 bases, and 10 bases lay in between. Here the CDR3 reads CASSPRHDYGYTF. As DNA, the CDR3 is TGTGCCAGCAGCCCCAGACATGACTATGGCTACACCTTC. Together with reference TRBV7-8 and TRBJ1-2, the CDR3 gives the full variable domain: GAGVSQSPRYKVAKRGQDVALRCDPISGHVSLFWYQQALGQGPEFLTYFQNEAQLDKSGLPSDRFFAERPEGSVSTLKIQRTQQEDSAVYLCASSPRHDYGYTFGSGTRLTVV.

In this sample, this clone turned up a few times. Different DNA sequences within this sample yield the same CDR3. This rearrangement joins TRBV7-2 to TRBJ2-3; TRBD2 matches 8 bases. Looked up from germline, CDR1 is SGHTA and CDR2 is FQGNSA. This CDR3 has 15 residues. V gave up 3 bases and J gave up 0 bases; unmatched junction bases: 2. CDR3 loop: CASSFASGSTDTQYF. The CDR3 DNA follows: TGTGCCAGCAGCTTTGCTAGCGGGAGCACAGATACGCAGTATTTT.

The genes are TRBV19 and TRBJ1-5; D ambiguous. CDR1 LNHDA and CDR2 SQIVND come from the germline V gene (reference sequence). Trimming removed 10 bases at V and 6 bases at J, with 25 bases between. The CDR3 loop spans 16 amino acids. The CDR3 here is CATNHFSLGAGQPQHF. The CDR3 nucleotides are TGTGCCACCAACCATTTCAGCCTGGGTGCGGGTCAGCCCCAGCATTTT.

The V call is TRBV11-2, the J call TRBJ2-2; 8 positions agree with TRBD2. The V gene's germline CDR1 is SGHAT and CDR2 FQNNGV. J gave up 2 bases and V 3 bases, and 8 bases lay outside the gene matches. The CDR3 is 17 residues long. In nucleotides, the CDR3 is TGTGCCAGCAGCTTCTCTGGCGGGGGGCTCAACACCGGGGAGCTGTTTTTT. Translating it yields CASSFSGGGLNTGELFF.

This clone was recorded once. The chain uses TRBV28 and TRBJ1-5; D unresolved. Germline lookup yields CDR1 MDHEN and CDR2 SYDVKM. The CDR3 spans 15 residues. V lost 3 bases and J 2 bases, leaving 11 bases between the germline ends. The CDR3 nucleotides are TGTGCCAGCAGTTTCTGGAGGGATGGCAATCAGCCCCAGCATTTT. Translating gives CASSFWRDGNQPQHF.

This clone was picked up one time. The chain combines TRBV2 with TRBJ1-2; 7 bases line up with TRBD1. V was pared by 6 bases and J by 8 bases, with 9 bases of the junction left unmatched. The CDR3 is 13 amino acids. Germline V lookup: CDR1 SNHLY, CDR2 FYNNEI. In DNA form, the CDR3 reads TGTGCCAGCAGGGACGTACAGGGGCGCGGCTACACCTTC. Amino acids: CASRDVQGRGYTF. The whole variable domain, remainder taken from reference TRBV2 and TRBJ1-2, is EPEVTQTPSHQVTQMGQEVILRCVPISNHLYFYWYRQILGQKVEFLVSFYNNEISEKSEIFDDQFSVERPDGSNFTLKIRSTKLEDSAMYFCASRDVQGRGYTFGSGTRLTVV.

The chain links TRBV4-1 to TRBJ2-3, with D perhaps matching TRBD2 (7 bases). Trimming removed 4 bases at V and 1 base at J, with 9 bases between. CDR1 is MGHRA and CDR2 is YSYEKL in the germline V gene. The CDR3 has 14 amino acids. The CDR3 nucleotides read TGCGCCAGCAGCCGCGGGGGCCGCACAGATACGCAGTATTTT. Translating gives CASSRGGRTDTQYF.

The chain uses TRBV19 and TRBJ1-2, with TRBD1 as a possible D gene (6 bases). Per the germline V gene, CDR1 is LNHDA and CDR2 is SQIVND (reference sequence). Trimming left V 10 bases short and J 6 bases short, with 27 bases between. The CDR3 length is 16 residues. The CDR3 here is CATRGAGFRGSDGYTF. The CDR3 coding sequence is TGTGCCACCCGGGGGGCAGGCTTTAGAGGGTCGGATGGCTACACCTTC.

The chain has TRBV28 and TRBJ2-2; TRBD2 is a possible D gene (7 bases). Germline V gives CDR1 MDHEN, CDR2 SYDVKM. V gave up 7 bases and J gave up 4 bases, with 16 bases separating them. CDR3 size: 15 residues. CDR3 loop: CASKTGGAFTGELFF. The CDR3 DNA reads as TGTGCCAGCAAAACTGGGGGGGCCTTCACCGGGGAGCTGTTTTTT.

The chain joins TRBV7-9 to TRBJ1-2; 10 nucleotides align to TRBD1. This CDR3 region has 16 residues. Germline V CDR1 and CDR2: SEHNR, FQNEAQ (reference sequence). Trimming removed 4 bases from V and 7 bases from J; junction bases left unmatched: 12. CDR3 nucleotides: TGTGCCAGCAGCTCTTCCGGGACAGGGGTACGTGGTGGCTACACCTTC. Translation: CASSSSGTGVRGGYTF.

The rearrangement links TRBV18 to TRBJ2-2, with TRBD1 as a possible D gene (6 bases). Between the trimmed V and J ends, which lost 6 bases and 5 bases, there was a span of 13 bases. CDR1 and CDR2 (germline): KGHSH, LQKENI. The CDR3 totals 14 residues. The DNA of the CDR3 is TGTGCCAGCTCCCCTCATACAGGGACCGGGGAGCTGTTTTTT. This gives the protein CASSPHTGTGELFF.

The chain combines TRBV27 with TRBJ1-2; possibly TRBD1 for D (6 bases). The CDR3 has 12 residues. The V gene lost 6 bases and the J gene lost 7 bases, with 12 bases spanning the gap. Germline lookup yields CDR1 MNHEY and CDR2 SMNVEV (reference sequence). The CDR3 coding sequence is TGTGCCAGCAGCGACAGGTTCTCTGGCTACACCTTC. It translates to CASSDRFSGYTF.

The CDR3 region is CASSLQGQYEQYV. CDR3 nucleotides: TGTGCCAGCAGTTTACAGGGACAATACGAGCAGTACGTC. The chain employs TRBV12-3 or TRBV12-4 and TRBJ2-7; D possibly corresponds to TRBD1 (6 bases). The length of the CDR3 is 13 residues. The V gene lost 2 bases and the J gene lost 4 bases, with 9 bases spanning the gap.

This chain uses TRBV5-1 with TRBJ1-4; D gene ambiguous. Germline CDR1 reads SGHRS; CDR2 reads YFSETQ. The CDR3 contains 15 residues. V lost 1 base and J 7 bases, leaving 14 bases between the germline ends. As DNA, the CDR3 is TGCGCCAGCAGCTTGTCTAGCGGCGCGGTTGAAAAACTGTTTTTT. Translated: CASSLSSGAVEKLFF.

The chain joins TRBV27 to TRBJ2-5, with D possibly TRBD2 on 5 matching bases. Germline assignment: CDR1 MNHEY and CDR2 SMNVEV (reference sequence). The CDR3 contains 16 residues. Trimming pared 7 bases from V and 1 base from J, leaving 19 bases between. The CDR3 loop reads CASNQRWTGSQETQYF. The CDR3 DNA reads as TGTGCCAGCAATCAAAGATGGACGGGGAGCCAAGAGACCCAGTACTTC.

This chain links TRBV7-2 with TRBJ1-3, with unresolved D. Germline V gene sequence: CDR1 SGHTA, CDR2 FQGNSA. This CDR3 is 16 amino acids long. V lost 5 bases to trimming and J lost 0 bases, with 14 bases between them. The CDR3 loop reads CASSPEGAYSGNTIYF. CDR3 in DNA: TGTGCCAGCAGCCCCGAGGGAGCTTACTCTGGAAACACCATATATTTT.

The gene calls are TRBV11-3 and TRBJ2-1, with D tentatively TRBD2 (7 bases). V was shortened by 4 bases and J by 5 bases, with 15 bases between the two germline ends. The CDR3 is made up of 15 amino acids. The V gene's germline CDR1 is SGHNT and CDR2 YENEEA. For the CDR3, the DNA is TGTGCCAGCAGCTCTTTGGGGGGGGCGGACAATGAGCAGTTCTTC. Amino acid sequence: CASSSLGGADNEQFF.

The chain uses TRBV3-1 (or the pseudogene TRBV3-2) and TRBJ1-3; D is perhaps TRBD1 (5 bases). V lost 4 bases and J lost 1, with 8 bases in between. The germline gives CDR1 LGHDT, CDR2 YNNKEL (reference sequence). CDR3 size: 14 residues. As DNA, the CDR3 is TGTGCCAGCAGCCTGGGGGGTTCTGGAAACACCATATATTTT. Translating gives CASSLGGSGNTIYF.

The chain recombines TRBV18 with TRBJ2-1, with 7 bases identical to TRBD1. Germline V gene data show CDR1 as KGHSH and CDR2 as LQKENI. V gave up 3 bases and J gave up 5 bases; unmatched junction bases: 10. The CDR3 spans 16 residues. The CDR3 nucleotides are TGTGCCAGCTCACCCCGAGGGACAGAAGGACACAATGAGCAGTTCTTC. Residues: CASSPRGTEGHNEQFF.

The rearrangement uses TRBV5-1 and TRBJ2-2; perhaps TRBD2 as D (6 bases). Germline CDR1 reads SGHRS; CDR2 reads YFSETQ. V lost 3 bases and J lost 1, with 13 bases in between. The CDR3 is 16 residues long. CDR3 sequence reads: CASSSLAGGNTGELFF. DNA of the CDR3: TGCGCCAGCAGCTCCCTCGCCGGGGGGAACACCGGGGAGCTGTTTTTT.

CDR3 sequence (DNA): TGCGCCAGCAGCCAATACAGGAATCAGCCCCAGCATTTT. It is translated as CASSQYRNQPQHF. This sequence joins TRBV4-1 and TRBJ1-5, with a weak D call TRBD1 (5 bases). CDR1 MGHRA and CDR2 YSYEKL come from the germline V gene. CDR3 length: 13 residues. Trimming removed 2 bases from V and 4 bases from J, with 6 bases in between.

This chain joins TRBV19 and TRBJ1-2; 7 bases line up with TRBD1. The CDR3 covers 14 residues. Looked up from germline, CDR1 is LNHDA and CDR2 is SQIVND (reference sequence). V gave up 6 bases and J gave up 3 bases; unmatched junction bases: 7. CDR3 residues: CASSSTGAHYGYTF. CDR3 in DNA: TGTGCCAGTAGCTCCACAGGGGCTCACTATGGCTACACCTTC.

In this sample, this clone turned up once. The chain recombines TRBV3-1 (or the pseudogene TRBV3-2) with TRBJ2-3; 7 nucleotides line up with TRBD2. The trim removed 4 bases at V and 4 bases at J, leaving 5 bases unmatched. The CDR3 totals 14 residues. Germline values: CDR1 LGHDT, CDR2 YNNKEL (reference sequence). In nucleotides, the CDR3 is TGTGCCAGCAGCCCTTCGACTAGCCCAGATACGCAGTATTTT. Its protein product is CASSPSTSPDTQYF.

This chain links TRBV7-9 with TRBJ1-6, with 11 nucleotides matching TRBD1. The V and J ends lost 0 bases and 8 bases, in that order; junction bases with no gene match: 6. This CDR3 spans 17 amino acids. Looked up from germline, CDR1 is SEHNR and CDR2 is FQNEAQ (reference sequence). The CDR3 protein is CASSLATSDRGHSPLHF. The CDR3, as DNA: TGTGCCAGCAGCTTAGCAACCTCGGACAGGGGGCATTCACCCCTCCACTTT.